Each of the 17 T cell receptor beta chains below was sequenced from the same sample in a study of identical twins. TCRdb ran MiXCR on the 5' RACE reads and lists one entry per CDR3 protein. This sample has 1.5 million to 2 million distinct CDR3 sequences, with less than 35% found just once. Input material: cord blood. The receptors derive from a newborn girl in good health.

The chain joins TRBV28 to TRBJ1-5, with D unresolved. V lost 6 bases and J lost 9, with 12 bases in between. CDR3 size: 12 residues. CDR1 and CDR2 (germline): MDHEN, SYDVKM. In DNA, the CDR3 is TGTGCCAGCAGATTAGGTGAACTGCCCCAGCATTTT. Encoded protein: CASRLGELPQHF.

The chain joins TRBV4-2 to TRBJ2-3; D might be TRBD2 (6 bases). The CDR3 length is 19 residues. The V gene lost 2 bases and the J gene lost 4 bases, with 25 bases spanning the gap. Germline CDR1 LGHNA, CDR2 YNFKEQ. DNA of the CDR3: TGTGCCAGCAGCCAACGCCCCGATTTTGGACGGGAGCAGGCAGATACGCAGTATTTT. It yields the protein CASSQRPDFGREQADTQYF.

This clonotype has at least ten counts. The rearrangement joins TRBV12-3 or TRBV12-4 to TRBJ2-3; possible D gene TRBD2, 5 bases. This CDR3 region has 15 residues. Trimming removed 2 bases from V and 3 bases from J, with 12 bases in between. This chain's CDR3 is CASSLFRGSTDTQYF. The CDR3, as DNA: TGTGCCAGCAGTTTATTCCGGGGATCGACAGATACGCAGTATTTT.

This clonotype appeared once. A junction boundary mismatches the germline segment, possibly from a read error. The chain joins TRBV24-1 to TRBJ2-5; possibly TRBD1 or TRBD2 for D (5 bases each). CDR3 length: 14 residues. Germline values: CDR1 KGHDR, CDR2 SFDVKD. CDR3 nucleotides: TGTACCACCAGTGATTTTAGGGACGAAGAGACCCAGTACTTC. It translates to CTTSDFRDEETQYF.

The gene calls are TRBV7-2 and TRBJ2-3; 8 bases map to TRBD2. The CDR3 sequence is 15 residues long. V shed 1 base and J 7 bases; nucleotides not matched to a gene: 7. Germline V lookup: CDR1 SGHTA, CDR2 FQGNSA. In nucleotides, the CDR3 is TGTGCCAGCAGCTTAGTGGGCGGGAGGCTGAATACGCAGTATTTT. It specifies CASSLVGGRLNTQYF.

This clonotype has more than one count but fewer than ten. The J gene is TRBJ1-1, the V gene TRBV6-5; TRBD1 aligns across 10 bases. The germline gives CDR1 MNHEY, CDR2 SVGAGI. The CDR3 has 14 amino acids. Trimming took 2 bases from V and 6 from J; bases not matched to a gene: 3. The DNA for the CDR3 is TGTGCCAGCAGTTACATCGGGACAGGGGCTGAAGCTTTCTTT. Residues: CASSYIGTGAEAFF.

The genes are TRBV28 and TRBJ2-7, with D hard to call. V shed 7 bases and J shed 5 bases, with 9 bases lying between them. Per the germline V gene, CDR1 is MDHEN and CDR2 is SYDVKM. The CDR3 runs to 11 residues. This chain's CDR3 is CASNSGHEQYF. CDR3 sequence (DNA): TGTGCCAGCAACTCCGGACACGAGCAGTACTTC.

This clonotype appeared a few times. The V call is TRBV18, the J call TRBJ2-3; 11 positions match TRBD2. Germline lookup yields CDR1 KGHSH and CDR2 LQKENI. After removal of 3 bases from V and 3 bases from J, the junction contained 8 bases not matched to a gene. CDR3 size: 17 residues. This CDR3 is CASSPFFLAGGTDTQYF. The CDR3 DNA is TGTGCCAGCTCACCGTTTTTTCTAGCGGGAGGAACAGATACGCAGTATTTT. Full variable domain (rest looked up from reference TRBV18 and TRBJ2-3): NAGVMQNPRHLVRRRGQEARLRCSPMKGHSHVYWYRQLPEEGLKFMVYLQKENIIDESGMPKERFSAEFPKEGPSILRIQQVVRGDSAAYFCASSPFFLAGGTDTQYFGPGTRLTVL.

This clonotype was seen ten or more times. The rearrangement joins TRBV6-6 to TRBJ2-1; D gene unclear. Germline V lookup: CDR1 MNHNY, CDR2 SVGAGI (reference sequence). The CDR3 sequence is 14 residues long. Between the trimmed V and J ends, which lost 0 bases and 4 bases, there was a span of 7 bases. The CDR3 spells CASSYSSGYNEQFF. The CDR3 coding sequence is TGTGCCAGCAGTTACTCGTCCGGGTACAATGAGCAGTTCTTC.

This clonotype has more than one count but fewer than ten. This CDR3 reads CASSQGTRRGLYGYTF. The CDR3 DNA is TGTGCCAGCAGCCAAGGGACCAGGAGAGGCCTCTATGGCTACACCTTC. This sequence joins TRBV4-2 and TRBJ1-2; D is undetermined. V was clipped by 1 base and J by 4 bases, with 16 bases between them. Germline loops: CDR1 LGHNA, CDR2 YNFKEQ. The CDR3 contains 16 residues.

This clonotype turned up a few times. The CDR3 sequence is CASSQELQGSGANVLTF. Here the CDR3 DNA reads TGTGCCAGCAGCCAGGAACTCCAGGGATCTGGGGCCAACGTCCTGACTTTC. The chain recombines TRBV4-2 with TRBJ2-6; D perhaps matches TRBD1 (5 bases). The CDR3 extends over 17 amino acids. Germline V gene data show CDR1 as LGHNA and CDR2 as YNFKEQ. Trimming shortened V by 3 bases and J by 1 base, and 13 bases separated the two germline ends.

This clonotype appeared a few times. The V gene is TRBV27, the J gene TRBJ2-1; 9 nucleotides agree with TRBD2. CDR3 length: 17 amino acids. Germline CDR1 is MNHEY and CDR2 is SMNVEV (reference sequence). J lost 4 bases, V lost 6 bases, and 13 bases had no gene match. The CDR3 region is CASSHLLGLATYNEQFF. CDR3 nucleotides: TGTGCCAGCAGCCACTTGTTGGGACTAGCCACATACAATGAGCAGTTCTTC.

This clonotype was seen a few times. J is TRBJ2-1 and V is TRBV20-1; possibly TRBD2 for D (5 bases). The germline V and J ends were trimmed by 0 bases and 0 bases, with 12 bases remaining between them. The CDR3 totals 16 residues. Looked up from germline, CDR1 is DFQATT and CDR2 is SNEGSKA (reference sequence). DNA for the CDR3: TGCAGTGCTAGAGAATTACGGGAAAGCTCCTACAATGAGCAGTTCTTC. Its protein is CSARELRESSYNEQFF.

This clonotype was counted between two and nine times. The chain employs TRBV3-1 and TRBJ2-1, with TRBD1 matching 8 bases. V shed 3 bases, J shed 13 bases, and the junction held 8 bases outside the gene matches. The CDR3 covers 13 residues. The germline V gene encodes CDR1 LGHDT and CDR2 YNNKEL (reference sequence). This CDR3 reads CASSHLQGARQFF. The CDR3 nucleotides read TGTGCCAGCAGCCATCTGCAGGGGGCCCGTCAGTTCTTC.

This rearrangement joins TRBV3-1 to TRBJ2-1; D possibly uses TRBD1 or TRBD2 (6 bases each). The germline CDR1 and CDR2 sequences are LGHDT and YNNKEL (reference sequence). The CDR3 contains 14 residues. The germline V and J ends were trimmed by 6 bases and 5 bases, with 14 bases remaining between them. CDR3 region: CASRPRGADNEQFF. The CDR3, as DNA: TGTGCCAGCAGGCCGAGGGGGGCCGACAATGAGCAGTTCTTC.

This clonotype has only a few counts. This chain links TRBV12-3 or TRBV12-4 with TRBJ2-1; no definite D call. CDR3 size: 12 residues. Trimming left V 6 bases short and J 10 bases short, with 13 bases between. CDR3 in DNA: TGTGCCAGCAGCGTAGGAGTAGAGGAGCAGTTCTTC. Translation gives CASSVGVEEQFF.

This clonotype came up a few times. V is TRBV5-1 and J is TRBJ2-7; 8 nucleotides agree with TRBD1. Germline CDR1 and CDR2: SGHRS and YFSETQ. V gave up 3 bases and J gave up 6 bases; unmatched junction bases: 8. The CDR3 is made up of 14 amino acids. CDR3 bases: TGCGCCAGCAGCTCGGGGGACAGGTTCGTCGAGCAGTACTTC. It translates to CASSSGDRFVEQYF.